These 28 T cell receptor beta chains were sequenced from one sample in a study of T cell clonotyping in hematopoietic cell transplantation. Profiled with immunoSEQ multiplex PCR; TCRdb holds only in-frame clones, not every one. The repertoire has some 13,000 clones, 75% to 95% of them found once; the top ten carry 0.95% to 1.5%. The sample taken for sequencing was peripheral blood mononuclear cells. The receptors derive from a man younger than 40 in good health. Some clones in this sample may be carry-over from other donors' samples.

V and J are TRBV7-6 and TRBJ2-1; a weak D match, TRBD1 (6 bases). The CDR3 totals 15 residues. Germline-derived CDR1 and CDR2 are SGHVS and FNYEAQ. V gave up 5 bases and J gave up 5 bases, with 16 bases separating them. The CDR3 sequence: CASSPIGGINNEQFF. The CDR3 region has the DNA TGTGCCAGCAGCCCTATAGGGGGAATAAACAATGAGCAGTTCTTC.

This CDR3 is CASSLDIYNEQFF. The CDR3 region has the DNA TGTGCCAGCAGCTTGGATATTTACAATGAGCAGTTCTTC. The V and J genes are TRBV5-5 and TRBJ2-1; D unclear. The V end was cut by 0 bases, the J end by 4 bases, with 5 bases between. Germline V gene lookup returns CDR1 SGHKS and CDR2 YYEKEE (reference sequence). The CDR3 runs to 13 residues.

V usage is TRBV2 and J usage is TRBJ2-1; a possible D gene is TRBD2 (6 bases). Germline CDR1 reads SNHLY; CDR2 reads FYNNEI. The CDR3 runs to 13 residues. Trimming removed 5 bases from V and 6 bases from J, with 11 bases in between. As DNA, the CDR3 is TGTGCCAGCAGTAGGAGACTAGGCAATGAGCAGTTCTTC. Protein: CASSRRLGNEQFF.

In its sample, this clone was seen once. The V gene is TRBV6-6, the J gene TRBJ2-5, with 9 bases matching TRBD1. The germline V gene encodes CDR1 MNHNY and CDR2 SVGAGI (reference sequence). CDR3 size: 15 residues. V lost 2 bases and J lost 5; bases outside the gene matches: 6. The CDR3, as DNA: TGTGCCAGCAGTTACCCCACAGGGGGCGGGGAGACCCAGTACTTC. Encoded protein: CASSYPTGGGETQYF.

This chain joins TRBV5-1 and TRBJ1-2; D is unclear. The ends were cut back, 0 bases at V and 0 bases at J, with 9 bases in the middle. Germline assignment: CDR1 SGHRS and CDR2 YFSETQ. CDR3 length: 15 amino acids. This chain's CDR3 is CASSLERSPNYGYTF. The CDR3 DNA sequence: TGCGCCAGCAGCTTGGAACGGTCTCCTAACTATGGCTACACCTTC.

The CDR3: CASSNGQGKDTQYF. CDR3 sequence (DNA): TGTGCCAGCAGTAACGGACAGGGGAAAGATACGCAGTATTTT. This sequence joins TRBV2 and TRBJ2-3; 9 nucleotides line up with TRBD1. With V trimmed by 5 bases and J by 5 bases, 5 bases remained unmatched. The CDR3 has 14 amino acids. Germline V lookup: CDR1 SNHLY, CDR2 FYNNEI.

The chain carries TRBV9 and TRBJ1-2, with D possibly matching TRBD1 (5 bases). V was pared by 4 bases and J by 7 bases, with 14 bases between. The CDR3 is 13 residues long. Germline V lookup: CDR1 SGDLS, CDR2 YYNGEE. CDR3 region: CASSPQDGGGYTF. The CDR3 nucleotides read TGTGCCAGCAGCCCACAGGACGGTGGTGGCTACACCTTC.

The chain recombines TRBV30 with TRBJ1-4; no definite D call. Per the germline V gene, CDR1 is GTSNPN and CDR2 is SVGIG (reference sequence). CDR3 size: 12 residues. V was cut by 2 bases and J by 8 bases, with 9 bases left in between. CDR3 in DNA: TGTGCCTGGAGTCCAAAGCGGGAAAAACTGTTTTTT. Protein: CAWSPKREKLFF. Together with reference TRBV30 and TRBJ1-4, the CDR3 gives the full variable domain: SQTIHQWPATLVQPVGSPLSLECTVEGTSNPNLYWYRQAAGRGLQLLFYSVGIGQISSEVPQNLSASRPQDRQFILSSKKLLLSDSGFYLCAWSPKREKLFFGSGTQLSVL.

The CDR3 nucleotides are TGTGCCAGCAGCTCCATGGGGTGGGAAGAAAGCTACGAGCAGTACTTC. It specifies CASSSMGWEESYEQYF. V usage is TRBV7-2 and J usage is TRBJ2-7; D remains ambiguous. CDR1 is SGHTA and CDR2 is FQGNSA in the germline V gene. V was shortened by 4 bases and J by 3 bases, with 19 bases between the two germline ends. This CDR3 has 16 amino acids.

The chain has TRBV6-5 and TRBJ2-4; no clear D. Trimming took 5 bases from V and 0 from J, leaving 8 bases between them. The CDR3 has 14 residues. CDR1 MNHEY and CDR2 SVGAGI come from the germline V gene. The DNA for the CDR3 is TGTGCCAGCAGTCGTCGACTAGCCAAAAACATTCAGTACTTC. Its protein is CASSRRLAKNIQYF.

The V call is TRBV27, the J call TRBJ1-5; D ambiguous. The CDR3 spans 18 residues. Germline V gene data show CDR1 as MNHEY and CDR2 as SMNVEV (reference sequence). Trimming shortened V by 0 bases and J by 0 bases, and 15 bases separated the two germline ends. CDR3 residues: CASSLSYQAASSNQPQHF. The DNA of the CDR3 is TGTGCCAGCAGTTTATCTTACCAGGCCGCCAGTAGCAATCAGCCCCAGCATTTT.

The chain is built from TRBV5-6 and TRBJ2-5; D unresolved. V was pared by 4 bases and J by 4 bases, with 11 bases between. The CDR3 is 13 residues long. CDR1 is SGHDT, CDR2 YYEEEE, per germline. The CDR3: CASSRGNIETQYF. CDR3 nucleotides: TGTGCCAGCAGCCGAGGAAATATAGAGACCCAGTACTTC.

The genes are TRBV29-1 and TRBJ2-1, with TRBD1 identical over 7 bases. This CDR3 has 15 residues. The germline gives CDR1 SQVTM, CDR2 ANQGSEA. Trimming removed 5 bases from V and 4 bases from J; junction bases left unmatched: 11. This CDR3 reads CSVQDPSGGYNEQFF. In DNA, the CDR3 is TGCAGCGTTCAGGACCCCTCAGGGGGTTACAATGAGCAGTTCTTC.

The V gene is TRBV6-5, the J gene TRBJ1-2; a possible D gene is TRBD1 (6 bases). V lost 6 bases, J lost 1 base, and 9 bases lay in between. This CDR3 spans 13 amino acids. CDR1 is MNHEY and CDR2 is SVGAGI in the germline V gene. The CDR3 bases are TGTGCCAGCAGAGCACAGGGTAACTATGGCTACACCTTC. This translates into CASRAQGNYGYTF.

J is TRBJ2-7 and V is TRBV7-8; 7 bases match TRBD2. V lost 6 bases and J lost 6; bases outside the gene matches: 11. Germline V gene lookup returns CDR1 SGHVS and CDR2 FQNEAQ. This CDR3 contains 14 residues. In DNA, the CDR3 is TGTGCCAGCAGGCTAGCGGACCTCGGTCGCGAGCAGTACTTC. It yields the protein CASRLADLGREQYF.

This clone was observed a single time. Because the CDR3's place on the DNA is in doubt, the DNA is left out and the CDR3 is given as listed by TCRdb. V and J are TRBV7-2 and TRBJ2-4; no DNA check was done on the table's D call, TRBD1. The length of the CDR3 is 12 amino acids, counting both ends. The germline V gene has CDR1 SGHTA and CDR2 FQGNSA. CDR3 sequence reads: CASSFGQGSEYF.

This rearrangement joins TRBV5-4 to TRBJ2-5; a weak D match, TRBD1 (5 bases). CDR3 length: 13 amino acids. Trimming stripped 3 bases from V and 2 bases from J, with 8 bases between. Germline V gene data show CDR1 as SGHNT and CDR2 as YYREEE (reference sequence). CDR3 sequence (DNA): TGTGCCAGCAGCTCCAGACAGCAAGAGACCCAGTACTTC. The encoded protein is CASSSRQQETQYF.

This chain connects TRBV6-1 to TRBJ1-4; D unresolved. Germline loops: CDR1 MNHNS, CDR2 SASEGT. The CDR3 runs to 14 residues. V was clipped by 0 bases and J by 10 bases, with 12 bases between them. The CDR3: CASSEAGSGPKLFF. The CDR3 DNA is TGTGCCAGCAGTGAAGCGGGCAGTGGGCCAAAACTGTTTTTT.

The chain combines TRBV2 with TRBJ2-5; 7 nucleotides line up with TRBD2. Germline V lookup: CDR1 SNHLY, CDR2 FYNNEI. The CDR3 contains 13 residues. Trimming removed 9 bases from V and 4 bases from J; junction bases left unmatched: 8. CDR3 nucleotides: TGTGCCAGTATGGGGAGGGGAGGAGAGACCCAGTACTTC. Its translation is CASMGRGGETQYF.

The rearrangement joins TRBV15 to TRBJ2-4; 14 bases fit TRBD2. The CDR3 runs 17 residues. Per germline, CDR1 LNHNV and CDR2 YYDKDF (reference sequence). J lost 1 base, V lost 3 bases, and 2 bases had no gene match. For the CDR3, the DNA is TGTGCCACCAGCAGGACTAGCGGGGGGGTTGCCAAAAACATTCAGTACTTC. This gives the protein CATSRTSGGVAKNIQYF.

The V call is TRBV19, the J call TRBJ1-5; weak D call: TRBD1 (5 bases). The V gene lost 7 bases and the J gene lost 0 bases, with 16 bases spanning the gap. Germline CDR1 LNHDA, CDR2 SQIVND (reference sequence). This CDR3 comprises 16 residues. For the CDR3, the DNA is TGTGCCAGTAACCGACGGGGCCTCAATAGCAATCAGCCCCAGCATTTT. This translates into CASNRRGLNSNQPQHF.

The V gene is TRBV6-5, the J gene TRBJ1-2; 7 bases fit TRBD1. Trimming removed 10 bases from V and 5 bases from J; junction bases left unmatched: 10. CDR3 length: 13 amino acids. Germline V gene sequence: CDR1 MNHEY, CDR2 SVGAGI. In DNA form, the CDR3 reads TGTGCCACCAAAGGACAGGCGGGTTATGGCTACACCTTC. Amino acids: CATKGQAGYGYTF.

The V call is TRBV6-6, the J call TRBJ1-1, with 7 bases lining up with TRBD1. Germline CDR1 MNHNY, CDR2 SVGAGI (reference sequence). The CDR3 extends over 14 amino acids. V shed 2 bases, J shed 5 bases, and the junction held 5 bases outside the gene matches. DNA for the CDR3: TGTGCCAGCAGTTACGGCGCAGGGGGTACTGAAGCTTTCTTT. Protein sequence: CASSYGAGGTEAFF.

The V call is TRBV4-2, the J call TRBJ2-7; 11 bases are a match to TRBD2. This CDR3 comprises 16 residues. Germline V lookup: CDR1 LGHNA, CDR2 YNFKEQ. The J segment lost 4 bases and the V segment lost 0 bases, leaving 5 bases of the junction unmatched. CDR3: CASSQERTSGLYEQYF. CDR3 bases: TGTGCCAGCAGCCAAGAACGGACTAGCGGGTTATACGAGCAGTACTTC.

The V call is TRBV6-5, the J call TRBJ1-5; D unresolved. The CDR3 length is 14 residues. Germline lookup yields CDR1 MNHEY and CDR2 SVGAGI. The V end was cut by 5 bases, the J end by 3 bases, with 11 bases between. CDR3 sequence: CASSRQRNNQPQHF. The CDR3 nucleotides are TGTGCCAGCAGTAGACAACGGAACAATCAGCCCCAGCATTTT.

This chain links TRBV25-1 with TRBJ2-3, with unresolved D. This CDR3 region has 13 residues. Germline V CDR1 and CDR2: MGHDK, SYGVNS. Trimming stripped 7 bases from V and 1 base from J, with 9 bases between. The CDR3: CASMELGTDTQYF. The DNA for the CDR3 is TGTGCCAGCATGGAGCTCGGCACAGATACGCAGTATTTT.

The chain uses TRBV11-2 and TRBJ1-1; 9 nucleotides match TRBD1. This CDR3 has 14 amino acids. Germline trimming cut 4 bases from V and 8 bases from J; bases unmatched to any gene: 8. The germline V gene has CDR1 SGHAT and CDR2 FQNNGV. CDR3 nucleotide sequence: TGTGCCAGCAGCTCAACAGGGGGCGTGGGGGAAGCTTTCTTT. As protein: CASSSTGGVGEAFF.

The rearrangement joins TRBV6-1 to TRBJ1-4; 7 bases are shared with TRBD1. Germline V gives CDR1 MNHNS, CDR2 SASEGT. V was pared by 1 base and J by 7 bases, with 6 bases of the junction left unmatched. CDR3 length equals 15 residues. The CDR3 loop is CASSEVRGQGEKLFF. The CDR3 region has the DNA TGTGCCAGCAGTGAAGTAAGGGGGCAAGGTGAAAAACTGTTTTTT.